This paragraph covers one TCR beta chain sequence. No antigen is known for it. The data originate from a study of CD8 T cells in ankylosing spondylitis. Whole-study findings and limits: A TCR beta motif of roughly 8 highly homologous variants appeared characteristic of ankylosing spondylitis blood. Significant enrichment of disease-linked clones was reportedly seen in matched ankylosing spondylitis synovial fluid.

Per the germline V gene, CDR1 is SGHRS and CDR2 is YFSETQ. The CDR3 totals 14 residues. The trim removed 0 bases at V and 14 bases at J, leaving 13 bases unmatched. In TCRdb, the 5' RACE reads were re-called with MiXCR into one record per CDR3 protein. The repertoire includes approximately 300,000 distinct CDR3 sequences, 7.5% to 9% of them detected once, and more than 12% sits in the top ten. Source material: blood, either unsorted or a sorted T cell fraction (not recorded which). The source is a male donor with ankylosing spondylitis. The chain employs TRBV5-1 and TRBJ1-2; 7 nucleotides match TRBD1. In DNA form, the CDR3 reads TGCGCCAGCAGCTTGGTCTCCGGGACAGCCGTAGGTACCTTC. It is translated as CASSLVSGTAVGTF.